One and the same sample provided the 8 T cell receptor beta chains below, sequenced in a study of blood T cell repertoires in COVID-19. Profiled with immunoSEQ multiplex PCR; TCRdb holds only in-frame clones, not every one. Of more than 60,000 clones listed, approximately 90% were seen once; the top ten hold around a tenth. The sample consisted of PBMCs or T cells enriched from blood (not recorded which). The receptors stem from a woman in her 40s who had recovered from COVID-19.

The J gene is TRBJ2-5, the V gene TRBV9, with TRBD2 matching over 15 bases. Germline V CDR1 and CDR2: SGDLS, YYNGEE. The CDR3 runs to 19 residues. Trimming at V came to 4 bases and at J to 2 bases, leaving 12 bases not matched to a gene. The CDR3 DNA is TGTGCCAGCAGCTCGCTAGGGACTAGCGGGGGGCCGCCTCAAGAGACCCAGTACTTC. Its translation: CASSSLGTSGGPPQETQYF. Complete variable domain (other parts from reference TRBV9 and TRBJ2-5): DSGVTQTPKHLITATGQRVTLRCSPRSGDLSVYWYQQSLDQGLQFLIQYYNGEERAKGNILERFSAQQFPDLHSELNLSSLELGDSALYFCASSSLGTSGGPPQETQYFGPGTRLLVL.

The chain joins TRBV7-3 to TRBJ2-7, with D tentatively TRBD2 (6 bases). Germline V gene data show CDR1 as SGHTA and CDR2 as FQGTGA. CDR3 length: 14 residues. Trimming cost V 1 base and J 3 bases, with 10 bases left between them. The CDR3 is CASSLMAGSYEQYF. The CDR3 DNA reads TGTGCCAGCAGCTTAATGGCGGGAAGCTACGAGCAGTACTTC.

The chain employs TRBV2 and TRBJ2-4; D is uncertain. CDR1 is SNHLY and CDR2 is FYNNEI in the germline V gene. The length of the CDR3 is 13 residues. Trimming took 8 bases from V and 2 from J, leaving 10 bases between them. The CDR3 loop is CASSPVPKNIQYF. CDR3 coding DNA: TGTGCCAGCTCCCCGGTCCCCAAAAACATTCAGTACTTC. Full variable domain (remainder filled in from reference TRBV2 and TRBJ2-4): EPEVTQTPSHQVTQMGQEVILRCVPISNHLYFYWYRQILGQKVEFLVSFYNNEISEKSEIFDDQFSVERPDGSNFTLKIRSTKLEDSAMYFCASSPVPKNIQYFGAGTRLSVL.

This clone has a single count. This chain joins TRBV6-2 or TRBV6-3 and TRBJ1-5; 8 positions agree with TRBD1. The J segment lost 0 bases and the V segment lost 0 bases, leaving 4 bases of the junction unmatched. The CDR3 is 17 residues long. Germline CDR1 and CDR2: MNHEY and SVGEGT. CDR3 residues: CASSYSRQGLSNQPQHF. CDR3 DNA sequence: TGTGCCAGCAGTTACTCGCGACAGGGGCTTAGCAATCAGCCCCAGCATTTT.

The chain uses TRBV7-9 and TRBJ2-3, with a weak D call TRBD1 (6 bases). The V gene's germline CDR1 is SEHNR and CDR2 FQNEAQ (reference sequence). Between the trimmed V and J ends, which lost 5 bases and 4 bases, there was a span of 16 bases. The CDR3 runs 15 residues. The CDR3 region has the DNA TGTGCCAGCAGCCACACCACCAGGGGAGCAGATACGCAGTATTTT. It yields the protein CASSHTTRGADTQYF.

V usage is TRBV27 and J usage is TRBJ2-6; weak D call: TRBD2 (5 bases). Trimming removed 5 bases at V and 0 bases at J, with 8 bases between. The CDR3 has 15 amino acids. Germline CDR1 is MNHEY and CDR2 is SMNVEV (reference sequence). This chain's CDR3 is CASSLDYSGANVLTF. The CDR3 DNA reads as TGTGCCAGCAGTCTCGACTACTCTGGGGCCAACGTCCTGACTTTC.

In its sample, this clone was seen a few times. The chain combines TRBV12-3 or TRBV12-4 with TRBJ2-7, with D hard to call. Trimming cost V 3 bases and J 0 bases, with 6 bases left between them. The CDR3 contains 13 residues. The CDR3 region has the DNA TGTGCCAGCAGTTTTAGTGGCTCCTACGAGCAGTACTTC. Encoded protein: CASSFSGSYEQYF.

V and J are TRBV5-1 and TRBJ2-1, with 7 bases matching TRBD2. The CDR3 extends over 12 amino acids. V lost 4 bases and J lost 9; bases outside the gene matches: 4. Germline V lookup: CDR1 SGHRS, CDR2 YFSETQ. CDR3 in DNA: TGCGCCAGCAGCGGGATAGCGGGTGAGCAGTTCTTC. This sequence encodes CASSGIAGEQFF.